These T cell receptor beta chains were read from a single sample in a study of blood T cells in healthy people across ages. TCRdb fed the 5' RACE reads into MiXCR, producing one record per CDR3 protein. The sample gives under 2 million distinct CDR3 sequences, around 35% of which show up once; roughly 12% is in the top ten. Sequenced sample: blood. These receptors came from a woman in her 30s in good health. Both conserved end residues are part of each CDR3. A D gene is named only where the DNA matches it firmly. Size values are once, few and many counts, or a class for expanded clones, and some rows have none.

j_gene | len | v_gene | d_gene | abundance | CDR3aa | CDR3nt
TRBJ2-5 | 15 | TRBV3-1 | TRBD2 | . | CASSQDWEGRETQYF | TGTGCCAGCAGCCAAGACTGGGAGGGGAGAGAGACCCAGTACTTC
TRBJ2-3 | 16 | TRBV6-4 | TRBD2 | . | CASMGTSGGLTDTQYF | TGTGCCAGCATGGGGACTAGCGGGGGCCTCACAGATACGCAGTATTTT
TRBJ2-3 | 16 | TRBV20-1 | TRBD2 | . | CSASDWASGRADTQYF | TGCAGTGCTAGCGATTGGGCGAGCGGGAGGGCAGATACGCAGTATTTT
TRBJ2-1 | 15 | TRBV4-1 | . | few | CASSHPGGQNNEQFF | TGCGCCAGCAGCCACCCCGGTGGACAGAACAATGAGCAGTTCTTC
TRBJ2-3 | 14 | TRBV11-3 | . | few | CASSLTPRADTQYF | TGTGCCAGCAGCTTAACCCCCCGGGCAGATACGCAGTATTTT
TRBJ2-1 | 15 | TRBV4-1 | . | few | CASSQARGLDNEQFF | TGCGCCAGCAGCCAAGCTAGAGGGCTCGACAATGAGCAGTTCTTC
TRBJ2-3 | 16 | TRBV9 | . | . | CASSVEGGGPTDTQYF | TGTGCCAGCAGCGTAGAAGGGGGAGGCCCCACAGATACGCAGTATTTT
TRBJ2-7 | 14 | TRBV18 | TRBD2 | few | CASSLQRGGHEQYF | TGTGCCAGCTCACTCCAGCGGGGTGGGCACGAGCAGTACTTC
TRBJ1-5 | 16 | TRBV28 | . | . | CASSRTGQGANQPQHF | TGTGCCAGCAGCCGGACGGGGCAAGGCGCCAATCAGCCCCAGCATTTT
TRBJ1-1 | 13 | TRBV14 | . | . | CASSQDLRSPAFF | TGTGCCAGCAGCCAAGATTTAAGGTCCCCGGCTTTCTTT
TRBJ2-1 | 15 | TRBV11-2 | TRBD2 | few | CASSLKPSGMHEQFF | TGTGCCAGCAGCTTAAAGCCTAGCGGGATGCATGAGCAGTTCTTC
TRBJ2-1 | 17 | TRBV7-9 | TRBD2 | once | CAGSSTGLAGENNEQFF | TGTGCCGGCAGCTCTACGGGACTAGCGGGAGAAAACAATGAGCAGTTCTTC
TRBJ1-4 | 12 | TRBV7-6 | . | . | CASSSGSEKLFF | TGTGCCAGCAGTTCGGGATCTGAAAAACTGTTTTTT
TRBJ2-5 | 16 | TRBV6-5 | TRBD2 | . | CASSYFPSGTQETQYF | TGTGCCAGCAGTTACTTCCCTAGCGGGACTCAAGAGACCCAGTACTTC
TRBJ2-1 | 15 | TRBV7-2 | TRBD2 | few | CASSSQLGGGNEQFF | TGTGCCAGCAGCTCTCAGCTCGGGGGGGGCAATGAGCAGTTCTTC
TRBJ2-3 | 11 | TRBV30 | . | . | CAWSVRDTQYF | TGTGCCTGGAGTGTAAGAGATACGCAGTATTTT
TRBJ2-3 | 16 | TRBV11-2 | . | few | CASSLDLGGITDTQYF | TGTGCCAGCAGCTTAGATCTTGGGGGGATCACAGATACGCAGTATTTT
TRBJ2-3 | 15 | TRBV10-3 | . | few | CAISEGLESTDTQYF | TGTGCCATCAGTGAGGGACTGGAGAGCACAGATACGCAGTATTTT
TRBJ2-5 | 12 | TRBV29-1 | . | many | CSERKGAETQYF | TGCAGCGAAAGGAAAGGGGCAGAGACCCAGTACTTC
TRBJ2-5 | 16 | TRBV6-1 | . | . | CASRATGTWNQETQYF | TGTGCCAGCAGAGCTACAGGGACATGGAATCAAGAGACCCAGTACTTC
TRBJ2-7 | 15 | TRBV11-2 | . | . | CASSPQLARGYEQYF | TGTGCCAGCAGCCCTCAACTGGCTAGAGGGTACGAGCAGTACTTC
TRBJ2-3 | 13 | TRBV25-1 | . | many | CASTMYGTDTQYF | TGTGCCAGCACTATGTATGGCACAGATACGCAGTATTTT
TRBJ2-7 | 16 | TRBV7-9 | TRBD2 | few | CASSFGSGLAGVEQYF | TGTGCCAGCAGCTTTGGCTCCGGACTAGCGGGAGTCGAGCAGTACTTC